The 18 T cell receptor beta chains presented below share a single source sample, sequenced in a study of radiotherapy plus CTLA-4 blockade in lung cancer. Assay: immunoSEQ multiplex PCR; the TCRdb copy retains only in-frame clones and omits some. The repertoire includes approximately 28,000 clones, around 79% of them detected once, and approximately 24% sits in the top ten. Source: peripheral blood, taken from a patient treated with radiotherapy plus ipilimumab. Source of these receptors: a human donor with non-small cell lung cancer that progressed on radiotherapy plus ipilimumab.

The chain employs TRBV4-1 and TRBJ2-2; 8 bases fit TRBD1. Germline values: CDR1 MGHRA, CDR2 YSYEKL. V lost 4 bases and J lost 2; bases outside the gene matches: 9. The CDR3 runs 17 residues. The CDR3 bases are TGCGCCAGCAGCCCTCCCGCGGGACAGGTAAACACCGGGGAGCTGTTTTTT. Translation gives CASSPPAGQVNTGELFF.

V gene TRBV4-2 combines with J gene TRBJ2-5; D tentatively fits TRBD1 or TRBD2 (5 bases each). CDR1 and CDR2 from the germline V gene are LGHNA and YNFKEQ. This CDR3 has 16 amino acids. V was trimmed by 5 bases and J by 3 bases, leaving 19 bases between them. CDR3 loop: CASSIQGRGAEETQYF. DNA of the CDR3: TGTGCCAGCAGCATCCAAGGCAGAGGGGCCGAAGAGACCCAGTACTTC.

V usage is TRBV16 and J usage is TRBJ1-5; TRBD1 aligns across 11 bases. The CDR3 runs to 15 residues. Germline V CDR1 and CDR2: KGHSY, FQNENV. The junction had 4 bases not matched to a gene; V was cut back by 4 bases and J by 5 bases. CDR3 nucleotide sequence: TGTGCCAGCAGCCGACGGACAGGGGGCCATCAGCCCCAGCATTTT. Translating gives CASSRRTGGHQPQHF. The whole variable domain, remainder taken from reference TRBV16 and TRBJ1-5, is GEEVAQTPKHLVRGEGQKAKLYCAPIKGHSYVFWYQQVLKNEFKFLISFQNENVFDETGMPKERFSAKCLPNSPCSLEIQATKLEDSAVYFCASSRRTGGHQPQHFGDGTRLSIL.

The CDR3 spells CASSQEVGQGNQPQHF. CDR3 DNA sequence: TGTGCCAGCAGCCAAGAAGTGGGGCAGGGCAATCAGCCCCAGCATTTT. The genes are TRBV4-2 and TRBJ1-5, with D possibly TRBD1 on 5 matching bases. With 0 bases removed from V and 2 bases from J, the gap between germline ends came to 11 bases. Germline CDR1 reads LGHNA; CDR2 reads YNFKEQ. This CDR3 is built from 16 residues.

CDR3 sequence: CASSQDQGRADTQYF. The CDR3 DNA is TGCGCCAGCAGCCAAGATCAAGGAAGGGCAGATACGCAGTATTTT. The chain recombines TRBV4-3 with TRBJ2-3; D is unresolved. This CDR3 region has 15 residues. Germline values: CDR1 LGHNA, CDR2 YSLEER. Trimming removed 0 bases at V and 4 bases at J, with 11 bases between.

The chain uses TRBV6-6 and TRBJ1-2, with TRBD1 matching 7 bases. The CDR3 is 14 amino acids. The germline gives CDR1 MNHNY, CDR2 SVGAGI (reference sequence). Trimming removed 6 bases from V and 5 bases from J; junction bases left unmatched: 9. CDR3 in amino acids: CASRLASGGYGYTF. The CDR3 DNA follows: TGTGCCAGCAGACTGGCGTCAGGGGGATATGGCTACACCTTC.

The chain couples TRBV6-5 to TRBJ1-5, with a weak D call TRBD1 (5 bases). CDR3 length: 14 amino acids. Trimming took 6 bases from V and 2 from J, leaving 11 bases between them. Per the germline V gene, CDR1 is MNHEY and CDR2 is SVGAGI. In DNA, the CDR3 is TGTGCCAGCAGGCGTCTGGGGGGCAATCAGCCCCAGCATTTT. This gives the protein CASRRLGGNQPQHF.

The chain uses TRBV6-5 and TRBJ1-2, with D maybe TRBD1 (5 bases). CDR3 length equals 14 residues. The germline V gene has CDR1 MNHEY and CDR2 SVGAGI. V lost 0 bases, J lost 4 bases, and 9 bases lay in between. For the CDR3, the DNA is TGTGCCAGCAGTTACTCCCGGCAGGGCTATGGCTACACCTTC. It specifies CASSYSRQGYGYTF.

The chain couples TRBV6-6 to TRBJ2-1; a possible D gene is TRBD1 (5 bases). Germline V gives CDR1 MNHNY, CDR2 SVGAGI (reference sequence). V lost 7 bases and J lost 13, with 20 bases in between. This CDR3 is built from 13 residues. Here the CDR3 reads CASTPGSTSAQFF. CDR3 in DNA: TGTGCCAGCACCCCAGGGTCTACCTCAGCCCAGTTCTTC.

The CDR3 spells CASSQVLGGSGNTIYF. The DNA for the CDR3 is TGCGCCAGCAGCCAAGTTCTGGGCGGATCTGGAAACACCATATATTTT. The chain employs TRBV4-3 and TRBJ1-3; D is unclear. Looked up from germline, CDR1 is LGHNA and CDR2 is YSLEER. Deletions cut 1 base from V and 1 base from J, with 11 bases between. The CDR3 is 16 residues long.

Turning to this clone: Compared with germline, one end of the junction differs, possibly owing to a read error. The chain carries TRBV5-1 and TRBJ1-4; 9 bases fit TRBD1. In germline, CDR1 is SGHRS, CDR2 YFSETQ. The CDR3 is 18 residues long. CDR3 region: CASSPWTGDPTTNEKLFF. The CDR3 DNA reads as TGCGCCAGCAGCCCCTGGACAGGGGATCCCACGACTAACGAAAAACTGTTTTTT.

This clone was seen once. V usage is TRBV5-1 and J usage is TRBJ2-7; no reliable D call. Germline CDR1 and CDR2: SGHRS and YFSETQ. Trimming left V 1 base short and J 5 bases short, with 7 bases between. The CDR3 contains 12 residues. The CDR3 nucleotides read TGCGCCAGCAGCTTGAATGGGGACGAGCAGTACTTC. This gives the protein CASSLNGDEQYF.

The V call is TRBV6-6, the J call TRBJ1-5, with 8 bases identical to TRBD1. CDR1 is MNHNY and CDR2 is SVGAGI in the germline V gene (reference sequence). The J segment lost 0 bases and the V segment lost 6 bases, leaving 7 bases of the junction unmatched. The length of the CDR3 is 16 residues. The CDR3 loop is CASRRRQGHSNQPQHF. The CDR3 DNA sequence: TGTGCCAGCAGGAGGAGACAGGGGCATAGCAATCAGCCCCAGCATTTT.

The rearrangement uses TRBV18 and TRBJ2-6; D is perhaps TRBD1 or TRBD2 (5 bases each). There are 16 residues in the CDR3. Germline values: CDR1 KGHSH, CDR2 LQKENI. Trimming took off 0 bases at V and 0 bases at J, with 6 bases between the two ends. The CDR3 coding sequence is TGTGCCAGCTCACCACCTGGGACCTCTGGGGCCAACGTCCTGACTTTC. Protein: CASSPPGTSGANVLTF.

The CDR3 DNA sequence: TGTGCCAGCAGCGTCAGCCGGCAGGGAGGGGGATGGGCCTACAATGAGCAGTTCTTC. It encodes CASSVSRQGGGWAYNEQFF. The chain recombines TRBV9 with TRBJ2-1; D perhaps matches TRBD2 (7 bases). Germline V gene data show CDR1 as SGDLS and CDR2 as YYNGEE. The CDR3 has 19 amino acids. The ends were cut back, 2 bases at V and 2 bases at J, with 23 bases in the middle.

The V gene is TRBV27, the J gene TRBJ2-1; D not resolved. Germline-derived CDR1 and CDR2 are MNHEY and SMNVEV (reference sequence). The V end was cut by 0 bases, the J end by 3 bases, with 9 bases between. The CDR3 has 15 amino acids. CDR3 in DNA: TGTGCCAGCAGTTTATCGGGAAGTATCTACAATGAGCAGTTCTTC. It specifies CASSLSGSIYNEQFF.

CDR3 sequence: CASSMRFLYEQYF. In DNA, the CDR3 is TGTGCCAGTAGTATGAGGTTCCTCTACGAGCAGTACTTC. The chain couples TRBV19 to TRBJ2-7, with D uncertain. V lost 3 bases and J 3 bases, leaving 9 bases between the germline ends. This CDR3 is 13 amino acids long. Per the germline V gene, CDR1 is LNHDA and CDR2 is SQIVND (reference sequence).

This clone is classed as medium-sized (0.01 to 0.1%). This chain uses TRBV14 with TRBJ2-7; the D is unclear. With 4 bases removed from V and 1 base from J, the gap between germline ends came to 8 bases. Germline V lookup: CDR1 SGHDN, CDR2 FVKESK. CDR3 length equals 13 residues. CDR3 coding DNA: TGTGCCAGCAGCCCACGTCCTTCCTACGAGCAGTACTTC. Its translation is CASSPRPSYEQYF.